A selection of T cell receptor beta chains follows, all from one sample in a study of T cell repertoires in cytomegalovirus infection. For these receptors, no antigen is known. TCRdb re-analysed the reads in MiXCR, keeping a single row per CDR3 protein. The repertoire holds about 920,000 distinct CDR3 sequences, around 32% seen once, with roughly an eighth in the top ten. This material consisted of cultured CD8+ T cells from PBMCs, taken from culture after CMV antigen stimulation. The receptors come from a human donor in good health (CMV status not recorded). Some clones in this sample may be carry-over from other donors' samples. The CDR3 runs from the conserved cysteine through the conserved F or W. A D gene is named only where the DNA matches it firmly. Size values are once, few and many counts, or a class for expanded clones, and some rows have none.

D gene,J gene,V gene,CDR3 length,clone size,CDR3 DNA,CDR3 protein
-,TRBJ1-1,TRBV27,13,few,TGTGCCAGCAGTGTGACGGGTCGCACTGAAGCTTTCTTT,CASSVTGRTEAFF
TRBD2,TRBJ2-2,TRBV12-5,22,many,TGTGCTAGTGCCTCTGGTGAGGGGACTAGCGGGATTATTCGCGCGAACACCGGGGAGCTGTTTTTT,CASASGEGTSGIIRANTGELFF
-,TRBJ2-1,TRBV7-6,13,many,TGTGCCAGCAGCCCCAAGGGGTACAATGAGCAGTTCTTC,CASSPKGYNEQFF
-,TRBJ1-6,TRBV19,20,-,TGTGCCAGTAGTATAGTAGGCCGGGGGCCGGACAGTGCCTCTGATTCACCCCTCCACTTT,CASSIVGRGPDSASDSPLHF
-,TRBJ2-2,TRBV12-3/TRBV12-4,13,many,TGTGCCAGCAGTTTAGACTGGGTCGGGGAGCTGTTTTTT,CASSLDWVGELFF
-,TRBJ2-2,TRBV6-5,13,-,TGTGCCAGCAGTTACCGAACCGGCGGGGAGCTGTTTTTT,CASSYRTGGELFF
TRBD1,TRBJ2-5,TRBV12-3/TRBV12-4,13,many,TGTGCCAGCAGTTTCAGGGGGCTGGAGACCCAGTACTTC,CASSFRGLETQYF
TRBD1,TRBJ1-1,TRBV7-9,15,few,TGTGCCAGCAGCTTATTTGGGACAGCGAACACTGAAGCTTTCTTT,CASSLFGTANTEAFF
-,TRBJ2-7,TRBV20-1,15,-,TGCGGTGCTAGAGATCTTCAGTTTTCGTCGTACGAGCAGTACTTC,CGARDLQFSSYEQYF
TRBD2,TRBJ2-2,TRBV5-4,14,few,TGTGCCAGCAGCTATAAACTAGCGGCCGGGGAGCTGTTTTTT,CASSYKLAAGELFF
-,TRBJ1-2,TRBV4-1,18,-,TGCGCCAGCAGCCAGGATCCGTCTCATGCCGGGACTCCGTATGGCTACACCTTC,CASSQDPSHAGTPYGYTF
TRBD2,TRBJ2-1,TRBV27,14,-,TGTGCCAGCAGTTTGCTAGCGGGGTTGAATGAGCAGTTCTTC,CASSLLAGLNEQFF
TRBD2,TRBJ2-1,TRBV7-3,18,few,TGTGCCAGCAGCTTAGTTAGCGGGGGGTTTGGGCCCTACAATGAGCAGTTCTTC,CASSLVSGGFGPYNEQFF
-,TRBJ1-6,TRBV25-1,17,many,TGTGCCAGCAGTGTGAATCGGGTGCCGATCTATAATTCACCCCTCCACTTT,CASSVNRVPIYNSPLHF
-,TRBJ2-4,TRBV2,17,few,TGTGCCAGCAGTGAGTTGGAGGGGGGGATCCTGTCGGGGATTCAGTACTTC,CASSELEGGILSGIQYF
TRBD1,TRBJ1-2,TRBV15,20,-,TGTGCCACCAGCAGAGATCCGGCAGGGACAGGGTATTCACTTCTCTATGGCTACACCTTC,CATSRDPAGTGYSLLYGYTF
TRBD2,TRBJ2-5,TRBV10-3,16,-,TGTGCCATCAGTGAATACCAGCGGGGGTACCAAGAGACCCAGTACTTC,CAISEYQRGYQETQYF
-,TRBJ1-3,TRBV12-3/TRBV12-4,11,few,TGTGCCAGCAGTCGTTTAGGCACCATATATTTT,CASSRLGTIYF
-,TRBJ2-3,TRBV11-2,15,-,TGTGCCAGCAGCTTTCAGGGAAGGGGCACAGATACGCAGTATTTT,CASSFQGRGTDTQYF
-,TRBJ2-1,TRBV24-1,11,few,TGTGCCACCAGTGAGGCGGGGAAGCAGTTCTTC,CATSEAGKQFF
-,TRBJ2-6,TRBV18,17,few,TGTGCCAGCTCAATTGACAGGAGGAACTCTGGGGCCAACGTCCTGACTTTC,CASSIDRRNSGANVLTF
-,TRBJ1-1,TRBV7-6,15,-,TGTGCCAGCAGCTTAGAACCAGGAATGGTGACTGAAGCTTTCTTT,CASSLEPGMVTEAFF
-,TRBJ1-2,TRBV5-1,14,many,TGCGCCAGCAGCTTGGGGGACACACTTCTTGGCTACACCTTC,CASSLGDTLLGYTF
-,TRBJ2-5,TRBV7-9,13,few,TGTGCCAGCAGCTTAGAGGGGGAAAAGACCCAGTACTTC,CASSLEGEKTQYF
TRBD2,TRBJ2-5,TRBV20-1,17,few,TGCAGTGCCCCTGTGACTAGCGGGGGGCCCCCTCAAGAGACCCAGTACTTC,CSAPVTSGGPPQETQYF
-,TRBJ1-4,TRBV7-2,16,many,TGTGCCAGCAGCTTAGACCGGACTCTCGCTAATGAAAAACTGTTTTTT,CASSLDRTLANEKLFF
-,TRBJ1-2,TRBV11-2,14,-,TGTGCCAGCAGCTCCAGGGTAGCTAGGTATGACTACACCTTC,CASSSRVARYDYTF
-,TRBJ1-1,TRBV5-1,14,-,TGCGCCAGCAGCTGGAGGGGGGGGCCGACTGAAGCTTTCTTT,CASSWRGGPTEAFF